What follows describes a single TCR beta chain. TCRdb ran MiXCR on the RT-PCR reads and lists one entry per CDR3 protein. The data show around 480,000 distinct CDR3 sequences, over 9.5% seen once. This sample was included in a study of response to subunit inactivated influenza vaccine. The receptor was derived from a man aged 50 or older who received an inactivated influenza vaccine. Source: PBMCs from blood, taken 35 to 45 days after vaccination.

CDR3 sequence: CASSLERFTDTQYF. The DNA of the CDR3 is TGTGCCAGCAGCTTGGAACGGTTCACAGATACGCAGTATTTT. The V gene is TRBV11-2, the J gene TRBJ2-3, with no clear D. This CDR3 has 14 amino acids. Per germline, CDR1 SGHAT and CDR2 FQNNGV. Trimming shortened V by 3 bases and J by 2 bases, and 9 bases separated the two germline ends.